This passage covers 20 T cell receptor beta chains from one sample sequenced in a study of radiation and T cells in renal cell carcinoma. Libraries were prepared by immunoSEQ multiplex PCR; TCRdb keeps only in-frame clonotypes and omits some of them. The data contain roughly 120,000 clones, about four fifths of them singletons. The time point: baseline pretreatment blood. Sample treatment: 15 Gy SBRT to primary tumor, nephrectomy 4 weeks later. The sequencing here drew on blood, taken from a patient whose treatment included radiotherapy and nephrectomy. The origin of the receptors is an older woman with renal cell carcinoma.

Turning to this clone: The same CDR3 arises from other DNA sequences in this sample as well. The chain links TRBV5-1 to TRBJ1-2, with TRBD1 as a possible D gene (5 bases). CDR3 length: 14 amino acids. Germline V gives CDR1 SGHRS, CDR2 YFSETQ. The germline V and J ends were trimmed by 4 bases and 6 bases, with 16 bases remaining between them. In DNA form, the CDR3 reads TGCGCCAGCAGCCCCTCCGGGGCAGGGCATGGCTACACCTTC. Residues: CASSPSGAGHGYTF.

The V and J genes are TRBV27 and TRBJ1-1; 7 bases are shared with TRBD1. This CDR3 comprises 17 residues. The trim removed 7 bases at V and 0 bases at J, leaving 14 bases unmatched. Germline V gene sequence: CDR1 MNHEY, CDR2 SMNVEV (reference sequence). CDR3 in DNA: TGTGCCAGCATTGAGTCAACAGGGGCTCAAGTGAACACTGAAGCTTTCTTT. Amino acids: CASIESTGAQVNTEAFF.

V usage is TRBV28 and J usage is TRBJ2-4; 7 bases map to TRBD2. The CDR3 spans 14 residues. CDR1 and CDR2 from the germline V gene are MDHEN and SYDVKM. Unmatched junction bases numbered 7, after V lost 3 bases and J lost 8 bases. This CDR3 is CASSFGGGTDIQYF. CDR3 bases: TGTGCCAGCAGTTTCGGCGGGGGAACGGACATTCAGTACTTC.

This clone was detected only once. The genes are TRBV28 and TRBJ2-2; 11 positions agree with TRBD1. Germline V lookup: CDR1 MDHEN, CDR2 SYDVKM. This CDR3 comprises 19 residues. Trimming cost V 5 bases and J 3 bases; bases outside gene matches: 14. CDR3 nucleotides: TGTGCCAGCAGTCAGGACAGGGGGCGCACGTATTTTGACACCGGGGAGCTGTTTTTT. Protein sequence: CASSQDRGRTYFDTGELFF.

The chain is built from TRBV15 and TRBJ1-5; D is perhaps TRBD1 (6 bases). The CDR3 covers 17 residues. The germline gives CDR1 LNHNV, CDR2 YYDKDF (reference sequence). The V and J ends lost 0 bases and 0 bases respectively, with 12 bases between them. This chain's CDR3 is CATSRDLTGYSNQPQHF. Written as DNA, the CDR3 is TGTGCCACCAGCAGAGATCTGACAGGTTATAGCAATCAGCCCCAGCATTTT.

The chain has TRBV13 and TRBJ2-3; D might be TRBD1 (5 bases). The germline V and J ends were trimmed by 2 bases and 4 bases, with 13 bases remaining between them. The CDR3 has 15 amino acids. In germline, CDR1 is PRHDT, CDR2 FYEKMQ (reference sequence). CDR3 region: CASSLQARAADTQYF. DNA of the CDR3: TGTGCCAGCAGCTTACAGGCCAGGGCGGCAGATACGCAGTATTTT.

This chain joins TRBV19 and TRBJ2-2; 9 bases align to TRBD1. Trimming took 7 bases from V and 6 from J; bases not matched to a gene: 6. The germline V gene encodes CDR1 LNHDA and CDR2 SQIVND (reference sequence). The CDR3 consists of 14 residues. The CDR3, as DNA: TGTGCCAGTACCTCGACAGGGGGGGCCGGGGAGCTGTTTTTT. It codes for CASTSTGGAGELFF.

This chain links TRBV5-4 with TRBJ1-4, with unresolved D. The CDR3 totals 15 residues. Germline V lookup: CDR1 SGHNT, CDR2 YYREEE (reference sequence). V was shortened by 4 bases and J by 3 bases, with 13 bases between the two germline ends. The CDR3 reads CASSRPIGSNEKLFF. The CDR3 DNA sequence: TGTGCCAGCAGCCGACCCATTGGCTCTAATGAAAAACTGTTTTTT.

This chain uses TRBV9 with TRBJ1-1, with D possibly TRBD1 on 5 matching bases. Between the trimmed V and J ends, which lost 0 bases and 7 bases, there was a span of 13 bases. Germline loops: CDR1 SGDLS, CDR2 YYNGEE. The CDR3 consists of 14 residues. CDR3 sequence (DNA): TGTGCCAGCAGCGTAGCCGAGGGGAGGGGTGAAGCTTTCTTT. This gives the protein CASSVAEGRGEAFF.

The V call is TRBV5-1, the J call TRBJ2-3, with 7 positions matching TRBD2. Trimming took 3 bases from V and 6 from J; bases not matched to a gene: 10. The CDR3 is 15 amino acids. CDR1 is SGHRS and CDR2 is YFSETQ in the germline V gene. The CDR3 bases are TGCGCCAGCAGCTCCGGGACTACGTTGTGGGATACGCAGTATTTT. Translating gives CASSSGTTLWDTQYF.

This chain uses TRBV27 with TRBJ1-2, with a possible D match to TRBD1 (6 bases). Germline CDR1 is MNHEY and CDR2 is SMNVEV (reference sequence). This CDR3 comprises 16 residues. Between the trimmed V and J ends, which lost 6 bases and 4 bases, there was a span of 21 bases. The CDR3 nucleotides read TGTGCCAGCAGAATGGGGGGGGCGCAGGGACTCTATGGCTACACCTTC. Encoded protein: CASRMGGAQGLYGYTF.

The chain carries TRBV7-6 and TRBJ2-2; D might be TRBD1 (6 bases). Per germline, CDR1 SGHVS and CDR2 FNYEAQ. V lost 1 base to trimming and J lost 5 bases, with 17 bases between them. The CDR3 sequence is 17 residues long. CDR3 loop: CASSLEFPGHKTGELFF. CDR3 in DNA: TGTGCCAGCAGCTTAGAGTTCCCGGGACATAAGACCGGGGAGCTGTTTTTT. The full variable domain, its missing parts supplied by reference TRBV7-6 and TRBJ2-2, is GAGVSQSPRYKVTKRGQDVALRCDPISGHVSLYWYRQALGQGPEFLTYFNYEAQQDKSGLPNDRFSAERPEGSISTLTIQRTEQRDSAMYRCASSLEFPGHKTGELFFGEGSRLTVL.

V gene TRBV11-2 combines with J gene TRBJ1-4, with D unresolved. The CDR3 totals 15 residues. Looked up from germline, CDR1 is SGHAT and CDR2 is FQNNGV. The V and J ends lost 5 bases and 0 bases respectively, with 10 bases between them. This CDR3 reads CASSAYSATNEKLFF. The CDR3 DNA reads TGTGCCAGCAGCGCCTACAGCGCAACTAATGAAAAACTGTTTTTT.

This rearrangement joins TRBV7-9 to TRBJ2-7; D is unresolved. The CDR3 loop spans 12 amino acids. Germline CDR1 SEHNR, CDR2 FQNEAQ (reference sequence). Between the trimmed V and J ends, which lost 2 bases and 4 bases, there was a span of 6 bases. The CDR3 coding sequence is TGTGCCAGCAGCTTAAAACAGTACGAGCAGTACTTC. Encoded protein: CASSLKQYEQYF.

V is TRBV7-2 and J is TRBJ1-1; unclear D gene. Germline V gene lookup returns CDR1 SGHTA and CDR2 FQGNSA. The V end lost 5 bases, the J end lost 1 base, and 11 bases lay between the germline ends. This CDR3 region has 14 residues. The CDR3 protein is CASSLSPRNTEAFF. The CDR3 DNA is TGTGCCAGCAGCCTCAGTCCGCGGAACACTGAAGCTTTCTTT.

The chain couples TRBV27 to TRBJ2-7, with 15 positions matching TRBD2. CDR3 length: 16 residues. CDR1 and CDR2 (germline): MNHEY, SMNVEV (reference sequence). V was pared by 5 bases and J by 3 bases, with 5 bases of the junction left unmatched. The DNA of the CDR3 is TGTGCCAGCAGTCCCGAGGGACTAGCGGGAGGCTACGAGCAGTACTTC. Translating it yields CASSPEGLAGGYEQYF.

The gene calls are TRBV9 and TRBJ1-3, with TRBD1 identical over 9 bases. CDR1 and CDR2 from the germline V gene are SGDLS and YYNGEE. V lost 3 bases to trimming and J lost 2 bases; unmatched junction nucleotides: 6. The CDR3 consists of 16 residues. The CDR3 DNA follows: TGTGCCAGCAGCGCCGGACAGGGGCTCGCTGGAAACACCATATATTTT. It encodes CASSAGQGLAGNTIYF. Together with reference TRBV9 and TRBJ1-3, the CDR3 gives the full variable domain: DSGVTQTPKHLITATGQRVTLRCSPRSGDLSVYWYQQSLDQGLQFLIQYYNGEERAKGNILERFSAQQFPDLHSELNLSSLELGDSALYFCASSAGQGLAGNTIYFGEGSWLTVV.

The V and J genes are TRBV11-3 and TRBJ2-7; D possibly corresponds to TRBD1 (6 bases). The CDR3 covers 15 residues. Deletions cut 1 base from V and 3 bases from J, with 13 bases between. Germline CDR1 is SGHNT and CDR2 is YENEEA. CDR3 amino acids: CASSLGGGEHYEQYF. The CDR3 DNA sequence: TGTGCCAGCAGCTTAGGAGGGGGTGAGCACTACGAGCAGTACTTC.

There are a few counts of this clone. This sequence joins TRBV2 and TRBJ1-5; a weak D match, TRBD1 (5 bases). Germline CDR1 reads SNHLY; CDR2 reads FYNNEI. V lost 8 bases to trimming and J lost 3 bases, with 14 bases between them. The CDR3 is 14 amino acids. CDR3 DNA sequence: TGTGCCAGCTGGGAGGGGCGGGACAATCAGCCCCAGCATTTT. Translation: CASWEGRDNQPQHF.

This rearrangement joins TRBV28 to TRBJ2-7; the D gene could be TRBD1 or TRBD2 (5 bases each). The germline CDR1 and CDR2 sequences are MDHEN and SYDVKM. V shed 6 bases and J shed 1 base, with 13 bases lying between them. The CDR3 has 14 amino acids. Here the CDR3 reads CASSWAGASYEQYF. The CDR3, as DNA: TGTGCCAGCAGCTGGGCCGGGGCGTCCTACGAGCAGTACTTC. The full variable domain, its missing parts supplied by reference TRBV28 and TRBJ2-7, is DVKVTQSSRYLVKRTGEKVFLECVQDMDHENMFWYRQDPGLGLRLIYFSYDVKMKEKGDIPEGYSVSREKKERFSLILESASTNQTSMYLCASSWAGASYEQYFGPGTRLTVT.